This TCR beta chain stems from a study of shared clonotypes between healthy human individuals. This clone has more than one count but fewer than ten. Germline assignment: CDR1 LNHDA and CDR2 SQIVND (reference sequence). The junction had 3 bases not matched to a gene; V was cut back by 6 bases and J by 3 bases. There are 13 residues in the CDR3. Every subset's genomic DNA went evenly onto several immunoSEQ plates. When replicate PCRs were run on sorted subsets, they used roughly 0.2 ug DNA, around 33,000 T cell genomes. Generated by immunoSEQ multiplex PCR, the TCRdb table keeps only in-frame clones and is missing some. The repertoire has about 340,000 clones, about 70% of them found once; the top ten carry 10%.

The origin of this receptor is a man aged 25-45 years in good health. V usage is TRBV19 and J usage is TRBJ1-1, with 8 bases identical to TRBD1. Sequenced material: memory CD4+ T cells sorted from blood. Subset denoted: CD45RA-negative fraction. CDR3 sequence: CASSLQGDTEAFF. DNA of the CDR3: TGTGCCAGTAGCTTACAGGGGGACACTGAAGCTTTCTTT.